The 10 T cell receptor beta chains listed next were all sequenced from one sample in a study of T cell repertoires in cytomegalovirus infection. TCRdb processed the reads anew with MiXCR; each CDR3 protein has one entry. The data hold some 46,000 distinct CDR3 sequences, with about a fifth observed a single time. These receptors have no identified antigens. The sample in question was CD8+ T cells from cultured PBMCs, obtained from culture after CMV antigen stimulation. All receptors come from a human donor in good health (CMV status not recorded). Some clones in this sample may be carry-over from other donors' samples.

This chain's CDR3 is CASSLDPGLAGNGETQYF. Written as DNA, the CDR3 is TGTGCCAGCAGCTTAGACCCGGGACTAGCCGGGAATGGGGAGACCCAGTACTTC. J is TRBJ2-5 and V is TRBV28, with TRBD2 matching over 9 bases. This CDR3 region has 18 residues. Germline V gives CDR1 MDHEN, CDR2 SYDVKM. J gave up 5 bases and V 6 bases, and 19 bases lay outside the gene matches.

This chain joins TRBV9 and TRBJ2-3; D is unresolved. The germline V gene encodes CDR1 SGDLS and CDR2 YYNGEE. V was trimmed by 3 bases and J by 2 bases, leaving 7 bases between them. This CDR3 is built from 13 residues. The CDR3 sequence: CASSALITDTQYF. Here the CDR3 DNA reads TGTGCCAGCAGCGCTTTGATCACAGATACGCAGTATTTT. Full variable domain (missing parts from reference TRBV9 and TRBJ2-3): DSGVTQTPKHLITATGQRVTLRCSPRSGDLSVYWYQQSLDQGLQFLIQYYNGEERAKGNILERFSAQQFPDLHSELNLSSLELGDSALYFCASSALITDTQYFGPGTRLTVL.

This clonotype was observed at least ten times. J is TRBJ1-1 and V is TRBV7-9; no clear D gene. Germline CDR1 reads SEHNR; CDR2 reads FQNEAQ (reference sequence). The germline V and J ends were trimmed by 2 bases and 3 bases, with 13 bases remaining between them. This CDR3 is 15 amino acids long. CDR3 sequence reads: CASSLSDRGDTEAFF. DNA of the CDR3: TGTGCCAGCAGCTTATCAGACCGCGGGGACACTGAAGCTTTCTTT.

This clonotype occurred many times. The chain employs TRBV14 and TRBJ1-4, with 10 nucleotides matching TRBD1. Trimming at V came to 4 bases and at J to 6 bases, leaving 8 bases not matched to a gene. There are 16 residues in the CDR3. Germline V gene data show CDR1 as SGHDN and CDR2 as FVKESK. CDR3 nucleotides: TGTGCCAGCAGCCCAATAGGGACAGGGGAACATGAAAAACTGTTTTTT. Encoded protein: CASSPIGTGEHEKLFF.

This clonotype showed up just a few times. The J gene is TRBJ2-1, the V gene TRBV4-1, with D unclear. Trimming shortened V by 0 bases and J by 4 bases, and 16 bases separated the two germline ends. This CDR3 has 17 residues. CDR1 and CDR2 (germline): MGHRA, YSYEKL. The CDR3 reads CASSQDRTTYEYNEQFF. The CDR3 coding sequence is TGCGCCAGCAGCCAAGATAGAACCACCTATGAGTACAATGAGCAGTTCTTC.

This chain connects TRBV5-1 to TRBJ1-2; the D gene is possibly TRBD1 (5 bases). The CDR3 sequence is 14 residues long. Trimming stripped 4 bases from V and 7 bases from J, with 17 bases between. Germline V CDR1 and CDR2: SGHRS, YFSETQ. The CDR3 protein is CASSGRDALIGYTF. The CDR3, as DNA: TGCGCCAGCAGCGGCCGGGACGCGCTTATTGGCTACACCTTC.

The chain recombines TRBV5-1 with TRBJ2-6, with 11 bases lining up with TRBD1. J lost 4 bases, V lost 7 bases, and 4 bases had no gene match. The germline V gene has CDR1 SGHRS and CDR2 YFSETQ. The CDR3 length is 15 residues. The CDR3 region has the DNA TGCGCCAGCTGGACAGGGGGCTACGGGGCCAACGTCCTGACTTTC. It specifies CASWTGGYGANVLTF.

This clonotype was counted at least ten times. The chain couples TRBV7-3 to TRBJ2-1, with D hard to call. This CDR3 spans 13 amino acids. In germline, CDR1 is SGHTA, CDR2 FQGTGA. The V end lost 5 bases, the J end lost 4 bases, and 9 bases lay between the germline ends. In nucleotides, the CDR3 is TGTGCCAGCAGCCTCACGGCGTACAATGAGCAGTTCTTC. Translating it yields CASSLTAYNEQFF.

The table lists this clonotype with a few counts. The rearrangement uses TRBV4-3 and TRBJ1-4, with D uncertain. The germline V gene has CDR1 LGHNA and CDR2 YSLEER. This CDR3 is 18 amino acids long. Trimming took off 0 bases at V and 0 bases at J, with 14 bases between the two ends. This CDR3 is CASSQDNTRVATNEKLFF. The CDR3, as DNA: TGCGCCAGCAGCCAAGATAACACGCGAGTTGCAACTAATGAAAAACTGTTTTTT.

This chain connects TRBV4-3 to TRBJ2-4; D unresolved. V lost 1 base, J lost 2 bases, and 15 bases lay in between. Germline V gene lookup returns CDR1 LGHNA and CDR2 YSLEER. CDR3 size: 17 residues. The chain's CDR3 is CASSQGGGPRTKNIQYF. For the CDR3, the DNA is TGCGCCAGCAGCCAAGGTGGTGGGCCCCGAACCAAAAACATTCAGTACTTC.